What follows are 28 T cell receptor beta chains derived from one specimen sequenced in a study of blood T cells in healthy people across ages (dated by TCRdb to the mid-2010s). Library generation was performed with 5' RACE. Sequencing instrument: Illumina HiSeq 2500. A second 7 to 11 cycle PCR used a sample-barcoded 5' primer and a J-beta primer mix. Clones were called with MiXCR by TCRdb after fastp trimmed the public reads at Q25, and only in-frame beta chains were retained. Merged by CDR3 protein, the rows form single entries marked with the most common genes and DNA. Here the sample has roughly 2 million distinct CDR3 sequences; around 48% occur a single time. The top ten clonotypes cover over 2% of the sample. What was sequenced was blood. The source is a woman aged 40-49 years in good health.

The chain has TRBV6-1 and TRBJ2-5, with D hard to call. V shed 5 bases and J shed 13 bases, with 20 bases lying between them. Germline lookup yields CDR1 MNHNS and CDR2 SASEGT. The CDR3 runs to 13 residues. In DNA, the CDR3 is TGTGCCAGCAGTACCGTTAGAATGTTTGACCCGTACTTC. This codes for CASSTVRMFDPYF.

The chain combines TRBV20-1 with TRBJ2-1; 7 nucleotides agree with TRBD2. This CDR3 is built from 14 residues. The V gene's germline CDR1 is DFQATT and CDR2 SNEGSKA (reference sequence). V was pared by 5 bases and J by 8 bases, with 12 bases of the junction left unmatched. CDR3 sequence reads: CSAPPGLGRHEQFF. DNA of the CDR3: TGCAGTGCTCCCCCCGGACTAGGTCGGCATGAGCAGTTCTTC.

This clonotype appeared once. The chain links TRBV21-1 to TRBJ1-6; the table assigns TRBD1, which was not confirmed against the DNA. TRBV21-1 is noted as a pseudogene. The CDR3 is 11 amino acids. The CDR3: CASRRQEQLHF. The CDR3 DNA reads as TGTGCCAGCAGGCGACAGGAACAACTCCACTTT.

In its sample, this clonotype was seen once. The chain combines TRBV27 with TRBJ2-1; no clear D. CDR3 length equals 16 residues. Germline CDR1 reads MNHEY; CDR2 reads SMNVEV (reference sequence). V was cut by 10 bases and J by 0 bases, with 19 bases left in between. CDR3 protein: CATRPWAPSSYNEQFF. The CDR3 nucleotides are TGTGCCACCAGGCCGTGGGCCCCAAGCTCCTACAATGAGCAGTTCTTC.

V usage is TRBV4-3 and J usage is TRBJ2-5, with a tentative D call TRBD1 (6 bases). V shed 2 bases and J shed 5 bases, with 15 bases lying between them. The CDR3 loop spans 15 amino acids. Per germline, CDR1 LGHNA and CDR2 YSLEER. The CDR3 spells CASSQSPRGSETQYF. The CDR3 bases are TGCGCCAGCAGCCAATCCCCCAGGGGTTCGGAGACCCAGTACTTC.

This clonotype was picked up a small number of times. The chain combines TRBV4-2 with TRBJ1-1; D gene uncertain. CDR1 and CDR2 from the germline V gene are LGHNA and YNFKEQ. The CDR3 loop spans 16 amino acids. With 4 bases removed from V and 4 bases from J, the gap between germline ends came to 19 bases. The CDR3: CASSRQEQTLFTEAFF. In DNA form, the CDR3 reads TGTGCCAGCAGCCGCCAAGAACAGACCTTGTTCACTGAAGCTTTCTTT.

The chain carries TRBV4-3 and TRBJ2-7, with 8 bases lining up with TRBD1. The V and J ends lost 3 bases and 8 bases, in that order; junction bases with no gene match: 3. Germline assignment: CDR1 LGHNA and CDR2 YSLEER. The CDR3 runs 12 residues. The CDR3 loop reads CASSHGQGQQYF. CDR3 DNA sequence: TGCGCCAGCAGCCATGGACAGGGCCAGCAGTACTTC.

The genes are TRBV20-1 and TRBJ2-2; maybe TRBD2 (6 bases). The CDR3 loop spans 14 amino acids. Per germline, CDR1 DFQATT and CDR2 SNEGSKA (reference sequence). Trimming left V 6 bases short and J 4 bases short, with 15 bases between. CDR3 coding DNA: TGCAGTGCGAAGCCGGGACTCCCCACCGGGGAGCTGTTTTTT. Encoded protein: CSAKPGLPTGELFF.

V is TRBV14 and J is TRBJ2-3, with D perhaps TRBD1 or TRBD2 (6 bases each). With 1 base removed from V and 9 bases from J, the gap between germline ends came to 20 bases. CDR1 is SGHDN, CDR2 FVKESK, per germline. The CDR3 contains 16 residues. CDR3 sequence: CASSQGVGGPVQTQYF. CDR3 sequence (DNA): TGTGCCAGCAGCCAAGGTGTGGGGGGCCCCGTTCAAACGCAGTATTTT. Full variable domain (missing parts from reference TRBV14 and TRBJ2-3): EAGVTQFPSHSVIEKGQTVTLRCDPISGHDNLYWYRRVMGKEIKFLLHFVKESKQDESGMPNNRFLAERTGGTYSTLKVQPAELEDSGVYFCASSQGVGGPVQTQYFGPGTRLTVL.

The rearrangement joins TRBV7-9 to TRBJ2-5, with D perhaps being TRBD1 or TRBD2 (5 bases each). Germline CDR1 and CDR2: SEHNR and FQNEAQ (reference sequence). The CDR3 length is 14 residues. Trimming pared 5 bases from V and 3 bases from J, leaving 13 bases between. CDR3 bases: TGTGCCAGCAGCGGCGAGGGGTCAGAAGAGACCCAGTACTTC. This sequence encodes CASSGEGSEETQYF.

Only one count was recorded for this clonotype. This rearrangement joins TRBV2 to TRBJ1-4, with D possibly being TRBD1 (5 bases). CDR1 is SNHLY, CDR2 FYNNEI, per germline. CDR3 length equals 15 residues. V was pared by 3 bases and J by 8 bases, with 16 bases between. CDR3 region: CASSDEHAGEEKLFF. The CDR3 nucleotides read TGTGCCAGCAGTGATGAACATGCGGGGGAGGAAAAACTGTTTTTT.

This clonotype was picked up a small number of times. CDR3 protein: CASSLDTGTVTDTQYF. In DNA form, the CDR3 reads TGCGCCAGCAGCTTAGACACCGGGACGGTCACAGATACGCAGTATTTT. This chain uses TRBV5-1 with TRBJ2-3; D possibly matches TRBD1 or TRBD2 (5 bases each). V lost 2 bases and J lost 2, with 15 bases in between. The CDR3 has 16 residues. Germline CDR1 is SGHRS and CDR2 is YFSETQ.

Points on this clonotype: One junction end disagrees with the germline gene, perhaps due to a read error. The J gene is TRBJ2-5, the V gene TRBV4-3; 11 bases are shared with TRBD2. CDR1 and CDR2 from the germline V gene are LGHNA and YSLEER. CDR3 length: 17 residues. CDR3 DNA sequence: TGCGCCAGCAGCCCCTCTACTAGCGGGGGACTCCAAGAGGCCCAGTACTTC. This sequence encodes CASSPSTSGGLQEAQYF.

The chain joins TRBV4-3 to TRBJ2-1, with 8 bases identical to TRBD1. This CDR3 is 15 amino acids long. Germline values: CDR1 LGHNA, CDR2 YSLEER. V was clipped by 0 bases and J by 9 bases; unmatched bases: 7. The CDR3 DNA reads as TGCGCCAGCAGCCAAGATCGGCAGGGGGCGACTGAGCAGTTCTTC. Translating gives CASSQDRQGATEQFF.

The chain has TRBV6-2 or TRBV6-3 and TRBJ2-5; D is unclear. The CDR3 is 14 amino acids. Germline assignment: CDR1 MNHEY and CDR2 SVGEGT. V was clipped by 2 bases and J by 1 base, with 8 bases between them. The CDR3 DNA reads TGTGCCAGCAGTTACCTGGCGGTCCAAGAGACCCAGTACTTC. Its protein product is CASSYLAVQETQYF.

The table lists this clonotype with a few counts. The chain uses TRBV29-1 and TRBJ2-7, with 10 positions matching TRBD1. Trimming cost V 3 bases and J 0 bases; bases outside gene matches: 2. The CDR3 runs 14 residues. Germline values: CDR1 SQVTM, CDR2 ANQGSEA. The CDR3 nucleotides read TGCAGCGTTGAGGGACAGGGGAACTCCTACGAGCAGTACTTC. This codes for CSVEGQGNSYEQYF.

This chain links TRBV9 with TRBJ1-2; D is uncertain. V lost 0 bases and J lost 8, with 8 bases in between. Per germline, CDR1 SGDLS and CDR2 YYNGEE. The CDR3 consists of 12 residues. CDR3 protein: CASSVAVSGYTF. In DNA, the CDR3 is TGTGCCAGCAGCGTAGCCGTTTCCGGCTACACCTTC.

With respect to this clonotype: Because the CDR3's place on the DNA is in doubt, the DNA is left out and the CDR3 is given as listed by TCRdb. This chain links TRBV12-3 or TRBV12-4 with TRBJ2-7; TRBD2, the table's D call, was not compared with the DNA. Both ends counted, the CDR3 spans 15 residues. This CDR3 is CASSPGTSVPETQYF.

This clonotype was recorded a few times. This chain joins TRBV6-5 and TRBJ2-3; the D is unclear. This CDR3 region has 16 residues. V was shortened by 5 bases and J by 2 bases, with 17 bases between the two germline ends. Germline CDR1 and CDR2: MNHEY and SVGAGI. This chain's CDR3 is CASSREARVLTDTQYF. In DNA form, the CDR3 reads TGTGCCAGCAGTCGCGAAGCACGGGTTCTCACAGATACGCAGTATTTT.

The chain links TRBV4-3 to TRBJ1-5; 7 nucleotides line up with TRBD1. The trim removed 4 bases at V and 4 bases at J, leaving 10 bases unmatched. This CDR3 has 16 amino acids. From germline, CDR1 is LGHNA and CDR2 YSLEER. This CDR3 is CASSRHLQGQNQPQHF. The CDR3 DNA reads TGCGCCAGCAGCCGTCACCTACAGGGGCAAAATCAGCCCCAGCATTTT.

This clonotype appeared once. This chain uses TRBV2 with TRBJ2-7, with D unresolved. The CDR3 runs to 12 residues. V lost 9 bases and J lost 6, with 15 bases in between. CDR1 SNHLY and CDR2 FYNNEI come from the germline V gene. The chain's CDR3 is CARGLAGGEQYF. CDR3 DNA: TGTGCCAGAGGCTTGGCAGGTGGCGAGCAGTACTTC.

This clonotype was observed once. CDR3 residues: CATAQRGSDYNEQFF. The DNA for the CDR3 is TGTGCCACCGCTCAGCGGGGGTCGGACTACAATGAGCAGTTCTTC. The gene calls are TRBV7-9 and TRBJ2-1, with TRBD2 identical over 8 bases. This CDR3 comprises 15 residues. Trimming took 10 bases from V and 3 from J; bases not matched to a gene: 11. Germline-derived CDR1 and CDR2 are SEHNR and FQNEAQ (reference sequence).

This clonotype was observed a handful of times. J is TRBJ1-2 and V is TRBV5-5; 7 bases match TRBD1. There are 15 residues in the CDR3. V lost 2 bases and J lost 2; bases outside the gene matches: 6. The V gene's germline CDR1 is SGHKS and CDR2 YYEKEE (reference sequence). The DNA of the CDR3 is TGTGCCAGCAGCTTAGCGACAGGGAAGAACTATGGCTACACCTTC. Protein sequence: CASSLATGKNYGYTF.

DNA of the CDR3: TGCGCCAGCAGTGAGGGTCTGATCTACGAGCAGTACTTC. It is translated as CASSEGLIYEQYF. This chain connects TRBV10-2 to TRBJ2-7; no reliable D call. The V end was cut by 2 bases, the J end by 3 bases, with 8 bases between. Germline loops: CDR1 WSHSY, CDR2 SAAADI. CDR3 size: 13 residues.

This clonotype was seen a handful of times. The CDR3 loop reads CASSLGEGIVDEQFF. CDR3 DNA sequence: TGTGCCAGCAGTTTAGGTGAGGGTATCGTCGATGAGCAGTTCTTC. The V and J genes are TRBV28 and TRBJ2-1; D might be TRBD2 (5 bases). V was pared by 2 bases and J by 8 bases, with 16 bases between. The CDR3 loop spans 15 amino acids. From germline, CDR1 is MDHEN and CDR2 SYDVKM.

V and J are TRBV12-3 or TRBV12-4 and TRBJ1-1; D is possibly TRBD1 (6 bases). The CDR3 is 14 amino acids. Trimming removed 6 bases from V and 5 bases from J, with 16 bases in between. CDR3 nucleotides: TGTGCCAGCAGCATAATACAGGGTCAGACTGAAGCTTTCTTT. This translates into CASSIIQGQTEAFF.

The table lists this clonotype with a few counts. This chain uses TRBV2 with TRBJ2-1; 9 nucleotides line up with TRBD2. CDR1 is SNHLY, CDR2 FYNNEI, per germline. Losses at the gene ends were 4 bases for V and 4 bases for J; bases not matched to a gene: 14. This CDR3 spans 18 amino acids. CDR3 DNA sequence: TGTGCCAGCAGTGGGGGACTAGCCCCCGTACGGGTTTACAATGAGCAGTTCTTC. This translates into CASSGGLAPVRVYNEQFF.

This clonotype was observed a handful of times. Here the CDR3 DNA reads TGTGCCAGCAGTGACTCGACAGAGCGGTGGGGAACGCAGTATTTT. The encoded protein is CASSDSTERWGTQYF. The V and J genes are TRBV6-4 and TRBJ2-3, with D perhaps assigned TRBD1 or TRBD2 (5 bases each). CDR3 size: 15 residues. The germline V gene encodes CDR1 MRHNA and CDR2 SNTAGT. V was shortened by 0 bases and J by 9 bases, with 16 bases between the two germline ends.